Reported below is one T cell receptor beta chain. Its antigen is still unknown. The sample is drawn from a study of graft-versus-host responses after intestinal transplantation. The overall study: As for transplant type, recipients had multivisceral, liver-intestinal, or isolated intestinal grafts. Findings and limits, study-wide: Individuals who had graft-donor T cell macrochimerism had allografts that showed high graft-versus-host to host-versus-graft clonal ratios. GvH clones were identified in recipient marrow, with some first appearing in ileum or blood.

The table came from immunoSEQ multiplex PCR; TCRdb's copy has only in-frame clones and leaves some out. The sample holds tens of thousands of clones, 90% seen once. Sequenced here: unstimulated CD8+ T cells sorted from spleen or lymph node cells, sampled before transplant. This receptor was obtained from a human donor who was the organ donor for an intestinal transplant.

The CDR3 here is CASSLLRQGKDEQFF. CDR3 nucleotides: TGTGCCAGCAGCTTATTAAGACAGGGTAAAGATGAGCAGTTCTTC. This chain links TRBV7-9 with TRBJ2-1; the match to TRBD1 covers 7 bases. V was pared by 2 bases and J by 8 bases, with 9 bases of the junction left unmatched. This CDR3 has 15 amino acids. Germline values: CDR1 SEHNR, CDR2 FQNEAQ (reference sequence).